The following is a T cell receptor (beta chain) sequence with its context. This sample was taken from a study of blood T cell repertoires in COVID-19. The CDR3 contains 14 residues. The ends were cut back, 1 base at V and 1 base at J, with 7 bases in the middle. Germline CDR1 and CDR2: SEHNR and FQNEAQ (reference sequence). In the original workflow: Reference gene primer amplification in the assay estimated nucleated cell counts. TCRdb's table, derived via immunoSEQ multiplex PCR, lists solely in-frame clones and lacks some. That table gives V, J and clone size, and the DNA gave D and trimming. The sample records 120,000 or so clones, 84% being singletons.

Source material: peripheral blood. This chain connects TRBV7-9 to TRBJ1-1; D not resolved. The sequence was collected from a woman aged 25-40 years who had recovered from COVID-19. In DNA, the CDR3 is TGTGCCAGCAGCTTAGAAGTCGGGAACACTGAAGCTTTCTTT. Protein: CASSLEVGNTEAFF.